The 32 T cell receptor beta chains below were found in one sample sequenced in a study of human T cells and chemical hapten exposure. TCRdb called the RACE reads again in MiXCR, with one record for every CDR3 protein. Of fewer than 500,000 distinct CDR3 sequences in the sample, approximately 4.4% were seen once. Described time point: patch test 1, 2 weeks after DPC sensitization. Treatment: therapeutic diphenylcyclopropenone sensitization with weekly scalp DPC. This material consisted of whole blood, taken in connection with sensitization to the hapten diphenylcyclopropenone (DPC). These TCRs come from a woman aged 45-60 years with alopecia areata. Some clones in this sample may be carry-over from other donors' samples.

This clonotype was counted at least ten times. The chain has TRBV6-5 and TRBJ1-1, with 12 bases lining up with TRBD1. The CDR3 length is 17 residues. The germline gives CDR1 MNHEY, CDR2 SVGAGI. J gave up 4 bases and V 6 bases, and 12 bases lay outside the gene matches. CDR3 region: CASSRDRGRNGVTEAFF. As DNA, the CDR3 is TGTGCCAGCAGCAGGGACAGGGGGCGGAACGGTGTCACTGAAGCTTTCTTT.

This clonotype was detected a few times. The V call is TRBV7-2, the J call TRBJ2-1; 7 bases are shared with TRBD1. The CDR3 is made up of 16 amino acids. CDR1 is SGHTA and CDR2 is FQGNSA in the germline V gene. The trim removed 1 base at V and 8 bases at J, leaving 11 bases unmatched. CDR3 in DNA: TGTGCCAGCAGCTTAGGACGTAGGGGGCGAAAGGATGAGCAGTTCTTC. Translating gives CASSLGRRGRKDEQFF.

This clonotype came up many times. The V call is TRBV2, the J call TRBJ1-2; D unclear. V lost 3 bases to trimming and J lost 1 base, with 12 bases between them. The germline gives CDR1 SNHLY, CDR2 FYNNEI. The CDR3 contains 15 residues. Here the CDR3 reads CASSDLASLNYGYTF. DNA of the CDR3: TGTGCCAGCAGTGATCTAGCCAGTCTTAACTATGGCTACACCTTC.

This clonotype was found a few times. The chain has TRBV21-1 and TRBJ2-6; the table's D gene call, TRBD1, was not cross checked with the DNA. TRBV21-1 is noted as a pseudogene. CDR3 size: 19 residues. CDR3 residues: CASSRNRDGNLSGANVLTF. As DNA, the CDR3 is TGTGCCAGCAGCAGAAACCGGGACGGGAACCTCTCTGGGGCCAACGTCCTGACTTTC.

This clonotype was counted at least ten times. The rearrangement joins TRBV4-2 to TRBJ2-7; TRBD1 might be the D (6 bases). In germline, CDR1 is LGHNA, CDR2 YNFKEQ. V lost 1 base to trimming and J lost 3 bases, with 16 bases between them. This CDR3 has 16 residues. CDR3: CASSQGPSTGSYEQYF. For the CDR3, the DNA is TGTGCCAGCAGCCAAGGTCCCTCGACAGGAAGCTACGAGCAGTACTTC.

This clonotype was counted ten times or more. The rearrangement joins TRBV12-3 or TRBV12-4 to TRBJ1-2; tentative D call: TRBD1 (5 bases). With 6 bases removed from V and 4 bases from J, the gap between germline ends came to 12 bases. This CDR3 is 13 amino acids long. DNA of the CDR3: TGTGCCAGCAGCCTCAGGGTCCTCTATGGCTACACCTTC. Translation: CASSLRVLYGYTF.

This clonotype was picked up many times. The CDR3 DNA reads TGCAGCGTTAGAGGACAGCCCTTAGCCAAAAACATTCAGTACTTC. It translates to CSVRGQPLAKNIQYF. This chain joins TRBV29-1 and TRBJ2-4; a weak D match, TRBD1 (6 bases). The CDR3 is 15 amino acids. Germline CDR1 is SQVTM and CDR2 is ANQGSEA. Trimming took 5 bases from V and 0 from J, leaving 14 bases between them.

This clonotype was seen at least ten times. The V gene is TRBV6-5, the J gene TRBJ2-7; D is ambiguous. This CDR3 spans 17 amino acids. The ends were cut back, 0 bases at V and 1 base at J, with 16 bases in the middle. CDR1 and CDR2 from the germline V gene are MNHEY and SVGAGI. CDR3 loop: CASSYSALPSVSYEQYF. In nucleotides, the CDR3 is TGTGCCAGCAGTTACTCGGCCCTACCTTCAGTTTCCTACGAGCAGTACTTC.

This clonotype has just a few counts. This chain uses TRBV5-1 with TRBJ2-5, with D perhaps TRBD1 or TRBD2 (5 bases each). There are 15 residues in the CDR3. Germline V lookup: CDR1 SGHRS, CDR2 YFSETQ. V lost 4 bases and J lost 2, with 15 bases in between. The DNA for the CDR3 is TGCGCCAGCAGCCTGGCAGGGACCCGACAAGAGACCCAGTACTTC. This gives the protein CASSLAGTRQETQYF. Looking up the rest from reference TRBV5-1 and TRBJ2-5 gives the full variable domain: KAGVTQTPRYLIKTRGQQVTLSCSPISGHRSVSWYQQTPGQGLQFLFEYFSETQRNKGNFPGRFSGRQFSNSRSEMNVSTLELGDSALYLCASSLAGTRQETQYFGPGTRLLVL.

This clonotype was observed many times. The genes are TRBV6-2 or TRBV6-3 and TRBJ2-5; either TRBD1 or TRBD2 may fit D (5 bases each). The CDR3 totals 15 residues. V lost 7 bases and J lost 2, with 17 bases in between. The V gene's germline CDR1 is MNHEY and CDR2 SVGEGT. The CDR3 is CASKLDGALQETQYF. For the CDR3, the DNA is TGTGCCAGCAAATTGGACGGGGCCTTGCAAGAGACCCAGTACTTC.

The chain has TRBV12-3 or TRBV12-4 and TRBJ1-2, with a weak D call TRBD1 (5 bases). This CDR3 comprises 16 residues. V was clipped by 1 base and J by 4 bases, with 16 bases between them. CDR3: CASSLGGGQKIYGYTF. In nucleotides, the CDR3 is TGTGCCAGCAGTTTAGGGGGGGGTCAAAAAATCTATGGCTACACCTTC.

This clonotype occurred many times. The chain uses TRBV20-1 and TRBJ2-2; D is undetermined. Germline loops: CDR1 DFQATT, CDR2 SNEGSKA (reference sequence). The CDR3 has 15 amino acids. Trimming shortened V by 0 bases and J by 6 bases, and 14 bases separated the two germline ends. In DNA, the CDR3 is TGCAGTGCTAGAGATTTAAGAGCTCTCGCCGGGGAGCTGTTTTTT. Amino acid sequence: CSARDLRALAGELFF.

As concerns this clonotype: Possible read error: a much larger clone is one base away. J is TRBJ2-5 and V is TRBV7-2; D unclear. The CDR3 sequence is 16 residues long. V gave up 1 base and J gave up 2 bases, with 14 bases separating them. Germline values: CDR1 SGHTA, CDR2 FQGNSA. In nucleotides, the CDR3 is TGTGCCAGCAGCTTAGGGAGTAGCCATAATCAAGAGACCCAGTACTTC. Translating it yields CASSLGSSHNQETQYF. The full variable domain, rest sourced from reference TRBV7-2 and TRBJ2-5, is GAGVSQSPSNKVTEKGKDVELRCDPISGHTALYWYRQSLGQGLEFLIYFQGNSAPDKSGLPSDRFSAERTGGSVSTLTIQRTQQEDSAVYLCASSLGSSHNQETQYFGPGTRLLVL.

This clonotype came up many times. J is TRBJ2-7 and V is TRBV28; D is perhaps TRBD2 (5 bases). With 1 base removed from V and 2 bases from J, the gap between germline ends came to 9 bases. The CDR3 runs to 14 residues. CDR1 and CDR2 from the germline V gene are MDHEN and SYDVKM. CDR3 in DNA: TGTGCCAGCAGTTTATTCTCGGGAACCTACGAGCAGTACTTC. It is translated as CASSLFSGTYEQYF.

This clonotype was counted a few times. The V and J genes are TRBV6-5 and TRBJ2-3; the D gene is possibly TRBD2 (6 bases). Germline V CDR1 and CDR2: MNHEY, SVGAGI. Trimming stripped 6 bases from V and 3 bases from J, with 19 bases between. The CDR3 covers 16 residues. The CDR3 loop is CASSFLRSGLTDTQYF. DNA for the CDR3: TGTGCCAGCAGCTTCTTACGGAGCGGGCTGACAGATACGCAGTATTTT.

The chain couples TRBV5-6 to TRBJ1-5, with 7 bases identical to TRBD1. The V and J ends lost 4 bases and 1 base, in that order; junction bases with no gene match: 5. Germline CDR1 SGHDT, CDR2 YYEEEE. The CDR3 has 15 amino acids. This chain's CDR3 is CASSTGTESNQPQHF. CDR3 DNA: TGTGCCAGCAGCACCGGGACAGAAAGCAATCAGCCCCAGCATTTT.

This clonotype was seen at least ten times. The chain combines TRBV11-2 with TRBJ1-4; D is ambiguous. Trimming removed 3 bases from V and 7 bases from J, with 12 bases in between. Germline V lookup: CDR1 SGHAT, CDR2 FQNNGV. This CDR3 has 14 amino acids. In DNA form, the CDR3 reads TGTGCCAGCAGCTTCCGCCCAGGAAGTGAAAAACTGTTTTTT. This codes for CASSFRPGSEKLFF.

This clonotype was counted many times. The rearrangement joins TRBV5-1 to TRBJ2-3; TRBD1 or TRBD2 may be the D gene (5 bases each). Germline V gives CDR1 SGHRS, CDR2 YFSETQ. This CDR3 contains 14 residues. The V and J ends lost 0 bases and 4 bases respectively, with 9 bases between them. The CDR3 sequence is CASSLERDPDTQYF. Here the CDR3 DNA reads TGCGCCAGCAGCTTGGAGAGGGACCCAGATACGCAGTATTTT.

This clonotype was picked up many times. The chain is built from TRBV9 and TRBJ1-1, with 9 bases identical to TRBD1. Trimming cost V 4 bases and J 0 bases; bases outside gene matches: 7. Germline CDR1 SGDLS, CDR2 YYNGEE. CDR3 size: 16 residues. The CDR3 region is CASSPQGQGLNTEAFF. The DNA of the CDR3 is TGTGCCAGCAGCCCACAAGGACAGGGGCTGAACACTGAAGCTTTCTTT.

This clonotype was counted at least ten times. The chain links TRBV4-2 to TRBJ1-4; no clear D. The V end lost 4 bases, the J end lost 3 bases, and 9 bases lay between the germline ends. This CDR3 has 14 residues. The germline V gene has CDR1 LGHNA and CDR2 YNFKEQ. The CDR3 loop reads CASSPVGPNEKLFF. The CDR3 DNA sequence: TGTGCCAGCAGCCCCGTAGGCCCTAATGAAAAACTGTTTTTT.

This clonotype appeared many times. The CDR3 protein is CASSLQLTGELFF. The DNA for the CDR3 is TGTGCCAGCAGTTTACAACTCACCGGGGAGCTGTTTTTT. The gene calls are TRBV12-3 or TRBV12-4 and TRBJ2-2, with unresolved D. The CDR3 totals 13 residues. Deletions cut 2 bases from V and 4 bases from J, with 5 bases between.

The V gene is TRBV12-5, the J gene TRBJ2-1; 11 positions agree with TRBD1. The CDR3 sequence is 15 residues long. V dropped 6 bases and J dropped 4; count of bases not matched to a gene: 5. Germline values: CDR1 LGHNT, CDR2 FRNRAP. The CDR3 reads CASGPGTGGYNEQFF. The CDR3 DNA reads TGTGCTAGTGGCCCAGGGACAGGGGGTTACAATGAGCAGTTCTTC.

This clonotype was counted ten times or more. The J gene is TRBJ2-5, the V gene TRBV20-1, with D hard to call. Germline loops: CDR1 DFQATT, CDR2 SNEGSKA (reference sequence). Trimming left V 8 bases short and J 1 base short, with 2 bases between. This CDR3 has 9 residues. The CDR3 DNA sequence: TGCAGTCCCCAAGAGACCCAGTACTTC. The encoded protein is CSPQETQYF.

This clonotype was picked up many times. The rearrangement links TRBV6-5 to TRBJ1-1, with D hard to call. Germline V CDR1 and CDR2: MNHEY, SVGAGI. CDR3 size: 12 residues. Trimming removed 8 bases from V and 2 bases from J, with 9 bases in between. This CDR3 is CASGWANTEAFF. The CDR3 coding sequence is TGTGCCAGCGGCTGGGCCAACACTGAAGCTTTCTTT.

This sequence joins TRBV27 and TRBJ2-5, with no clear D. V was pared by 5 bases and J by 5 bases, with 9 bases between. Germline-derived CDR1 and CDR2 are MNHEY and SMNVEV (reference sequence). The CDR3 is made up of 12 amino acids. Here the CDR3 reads CASSTSGETQYF. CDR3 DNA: TGTGCCAGCAGTACTTCCGGGGAGACCCAGTACTTC.

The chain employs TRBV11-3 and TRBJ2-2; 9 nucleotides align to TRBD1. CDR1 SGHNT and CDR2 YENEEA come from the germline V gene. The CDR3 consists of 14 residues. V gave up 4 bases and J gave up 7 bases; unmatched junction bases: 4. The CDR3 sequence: CASSSDRGIGELFF. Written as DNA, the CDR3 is TGTGCCAGCAGCTCGGACAGGGGTATCGGGGAGCTGTTTTTT.

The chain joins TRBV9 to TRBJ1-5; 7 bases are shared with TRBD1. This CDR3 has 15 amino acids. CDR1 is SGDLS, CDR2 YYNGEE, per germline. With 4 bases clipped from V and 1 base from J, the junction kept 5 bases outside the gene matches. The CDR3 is CASSQTGVSNQPQHF. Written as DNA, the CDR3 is TGTGCCAGCAGCCAAACAGGGGTCAGCAATCAGCCCCAGCATTTT. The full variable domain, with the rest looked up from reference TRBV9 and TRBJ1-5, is DSGVTQTPKHLITATGQRVTLRCSPRSGDLSVYWYQQSLDQGLQFLIQYYNGEERAKGNILERFSAQQFPDLHSELNLSSLELGDSALYFCASSQTGVSNQPQHFGDGTRLSIL.

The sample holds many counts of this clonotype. CDR3 residues: CSALEGWRDTQYF. The CDR3 DNA is TGCAGTGCTCTTGAGGGATGGAGAGATACGCAGTATTTT. This chain uses TRBV20-1 with TRBJ2-3, with D possibly matching TRBD2 (5 bases). The CDR3 spans 13 residues. With 5 bases removed from V and 5 bases from J, the gap between germline ends came to 14 bases. Germline CDR1 DFQATT, CDR2 SNEGSKA (reference sequence).

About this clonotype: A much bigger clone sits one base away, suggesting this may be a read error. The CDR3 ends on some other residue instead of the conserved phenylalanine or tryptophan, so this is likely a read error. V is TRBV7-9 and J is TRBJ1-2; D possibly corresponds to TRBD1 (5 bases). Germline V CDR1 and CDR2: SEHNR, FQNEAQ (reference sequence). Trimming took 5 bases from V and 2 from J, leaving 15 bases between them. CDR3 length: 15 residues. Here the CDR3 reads CASSRKQSGNYGYTL. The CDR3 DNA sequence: TGTGCCAGCAGCCGAAAACAATCAGGGAACTATGGCTACACCCTC.

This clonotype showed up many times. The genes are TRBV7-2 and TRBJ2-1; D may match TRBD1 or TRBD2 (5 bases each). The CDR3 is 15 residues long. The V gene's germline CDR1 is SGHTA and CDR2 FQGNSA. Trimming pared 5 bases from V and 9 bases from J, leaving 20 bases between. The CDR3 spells CASSTRDPNLREQFF. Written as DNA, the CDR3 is TGTGCCAGCAGCACCCGGGACCCGAACCTACGTGAGCAGTTCTTC. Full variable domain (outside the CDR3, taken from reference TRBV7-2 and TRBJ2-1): GAGVSQSPSNKVTEKGKDVELRCDPISGHTALYWYRQSLGQGLEFLIYFQGNSAPDKSGLPSDRFSAERTGGSVSTLTIQRTQQEDSAVYLCASSTRDPNLREQFFGPGTRLTVL.

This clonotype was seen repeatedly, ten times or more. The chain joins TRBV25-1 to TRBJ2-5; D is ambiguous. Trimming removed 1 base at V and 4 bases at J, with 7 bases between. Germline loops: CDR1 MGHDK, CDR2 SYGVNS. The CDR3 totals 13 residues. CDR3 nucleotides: TGTGCCAGCAGTGAATTTATCGGAGAGACCCAGTACTTC. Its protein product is CASSEFIGETQYF.

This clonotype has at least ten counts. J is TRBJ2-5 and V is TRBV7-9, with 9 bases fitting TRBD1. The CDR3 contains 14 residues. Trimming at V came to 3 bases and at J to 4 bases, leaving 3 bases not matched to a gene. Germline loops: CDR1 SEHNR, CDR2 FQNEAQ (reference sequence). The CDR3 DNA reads TGTGCCAGCAGCTTCGGGACAGGGAGAGAGACCCAGTACTTC. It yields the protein CASSFGTGRETQYF.